This T cell receptor (beta chain) was identified in a study of human T cells and chemical hapten exposure. Time point here: patch test 2, 6 weeks after DPC sensitization. Treatment specified: therapeutic diphenylcyclopropenone sensitization with weekly scalp DPC. TCRdb called the RACE reads again in MiXCR, with one record for every CDR3 protein. Of 95,000 or so distinct CDR3 sequences in the sample, about an eighth were seen once. This clonotype has ten or more counts. This CDR3 is built from 16 residues. V shed 6 bases and J shed 3 bases, with 20 bases lying between them. Germline CDR1 SGHVS, CDR2 FQNEAQ.

Sequenced material: whole blood, taken in connection with sensitization to the hapten diphenylcyclopropenone (DPC). The rearrangement links TRBV7-8 to TRBJ1-2; D is unclear. The sequence was obtained from a woman aged 40 to 49 with alopecia areata. Some clones in this sample may be carry-over from other donors' samples. CDR3 amino acids: CASRRIPGGWDYGYTF. For the CDR3, the DNA is TGTGCCAGCAGACGAATACCGGGAGGCTGGGACTATGGCTACACCTTC. The entire variable domain, with the rest obtained from reference TRBV7-8 and TRBJ1-2, is as follows: GAGVSQSPRYKVAKRGQDVALRCDPISGHVSLFWYQQALGQGPEFLTYFQNEAQLDKSGLPSDRFFAERPEGSVSTLKIQRTQQEDSAVYLCASRRIPGGWDYGYTFGSGTRLTVV.